Reported below is one T cell receptor (beta chain). Its target is unknown. Trimming removed 0 bases at V and 1 base at J, with 6 bases between. The germline V gene encodes CDR1 PRHDT and CDR2 FYEKMQ (reference sequence). This CDR3 spans 14 amino acids. The sample originates from a study of shared clonotypes between healthy human individuals. As for the study in general: Each donor's CD4 naive and CD4 memory cells filled three plates apiece, CD8 naive two, and CD8 memory one.

TCRdb's table, derived via immunoSEQ multiplex PCR, lists solely in-frame clones and lacks some. This table holds around 1 million clones, about 80% found once. Study results and caveats: Approximately 5.4% of naive CD4 clonotypes were common to four donors.

The chain employs TRBV13 and TRBJ2-5; D not certain. Material: memory CD4+ T cells sorted from blood. As to subset: CD45RA-negative fraction. This clonotype was sampled from a man aged 18 to 30 in good health. The CDR3 protein is CASSLGQRQETQYF. The CDR3 DNA follows: TGTGCCAGCAGCTTAGGTCAGCGCCAAGAGACCCAGTACTTC.